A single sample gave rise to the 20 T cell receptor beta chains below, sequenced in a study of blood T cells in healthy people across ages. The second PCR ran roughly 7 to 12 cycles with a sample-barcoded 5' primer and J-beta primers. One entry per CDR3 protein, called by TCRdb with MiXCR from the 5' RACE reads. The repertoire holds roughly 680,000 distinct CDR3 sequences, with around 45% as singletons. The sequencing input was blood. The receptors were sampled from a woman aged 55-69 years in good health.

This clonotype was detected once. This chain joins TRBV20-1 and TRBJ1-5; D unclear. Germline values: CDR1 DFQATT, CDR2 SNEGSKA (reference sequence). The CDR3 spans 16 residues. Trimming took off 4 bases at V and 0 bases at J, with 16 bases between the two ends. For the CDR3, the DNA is TGCAGTGCTAAAGGGTCGTCAGACGTTAGCAATCAGCCCCAGCATTTT. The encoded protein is CSAKGSSDVSNQPQHF.

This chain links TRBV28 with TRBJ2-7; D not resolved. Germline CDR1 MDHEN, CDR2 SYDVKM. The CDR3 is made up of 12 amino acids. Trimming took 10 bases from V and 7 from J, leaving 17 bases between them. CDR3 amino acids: CATRPTWAEQYF. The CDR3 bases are TGTGCCACCAGACCCACTTGGGCTGAGCAGTACTTC.

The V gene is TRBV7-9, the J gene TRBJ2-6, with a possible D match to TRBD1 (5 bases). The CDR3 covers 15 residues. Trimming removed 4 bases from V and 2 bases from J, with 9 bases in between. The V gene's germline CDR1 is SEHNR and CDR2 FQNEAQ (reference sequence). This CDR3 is CASSSLTAGANVLTF. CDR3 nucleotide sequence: TGTGCCAGCAGCTCGTTGACAGCTGGGGCCAACGTCCTGACTTTC.

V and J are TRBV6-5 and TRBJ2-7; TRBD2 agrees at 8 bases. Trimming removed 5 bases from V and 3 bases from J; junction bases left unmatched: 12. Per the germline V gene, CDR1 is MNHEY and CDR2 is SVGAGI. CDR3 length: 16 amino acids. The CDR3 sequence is CASSQSGTRAYYEQYF. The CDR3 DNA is TGTGCCAGCAGTCAATCCGGGACTAGGGCGTACTACGAGCAGTACTTC.

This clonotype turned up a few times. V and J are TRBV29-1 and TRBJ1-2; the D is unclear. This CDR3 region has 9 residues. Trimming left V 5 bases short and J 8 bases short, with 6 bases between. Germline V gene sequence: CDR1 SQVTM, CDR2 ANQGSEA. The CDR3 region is CSVQSGYTF. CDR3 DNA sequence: TGCAGCGTTCAAAGCGGCTACACCTTC.

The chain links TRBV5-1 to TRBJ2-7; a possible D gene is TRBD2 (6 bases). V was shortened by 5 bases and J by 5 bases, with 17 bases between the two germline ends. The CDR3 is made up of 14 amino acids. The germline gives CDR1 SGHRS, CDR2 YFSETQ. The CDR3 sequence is CASREGTLVHEQYF. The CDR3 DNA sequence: TGCGCCAGCAGGGAGGGCACACTAGTCCACGAGCAGTACTTC.

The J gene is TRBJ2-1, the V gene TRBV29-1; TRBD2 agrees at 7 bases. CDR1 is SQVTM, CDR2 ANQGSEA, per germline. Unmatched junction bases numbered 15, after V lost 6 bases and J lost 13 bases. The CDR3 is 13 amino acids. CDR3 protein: CSVTRTSAETQFF. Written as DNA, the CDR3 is TGCAGCGTGACGAGGACTAGTGCGGAGACCCAGTTCTTC.

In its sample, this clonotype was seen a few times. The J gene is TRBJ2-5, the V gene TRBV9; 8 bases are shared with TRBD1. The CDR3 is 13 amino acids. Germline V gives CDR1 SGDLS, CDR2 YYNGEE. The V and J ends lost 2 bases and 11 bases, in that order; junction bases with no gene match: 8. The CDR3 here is CASSVGQGAVQYF. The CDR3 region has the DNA TGTGCCAGCAGCGTGGGGCAGGGGGCGGTTCAGTACTTC.

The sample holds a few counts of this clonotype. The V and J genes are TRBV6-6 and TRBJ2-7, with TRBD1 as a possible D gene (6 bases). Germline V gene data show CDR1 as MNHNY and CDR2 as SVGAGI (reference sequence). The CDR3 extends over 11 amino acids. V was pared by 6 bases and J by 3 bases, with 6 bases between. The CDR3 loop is CASRDSYEQYF. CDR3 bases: TGTGCCAGCAGGGACAGCTACGAGCAGTACTTC.

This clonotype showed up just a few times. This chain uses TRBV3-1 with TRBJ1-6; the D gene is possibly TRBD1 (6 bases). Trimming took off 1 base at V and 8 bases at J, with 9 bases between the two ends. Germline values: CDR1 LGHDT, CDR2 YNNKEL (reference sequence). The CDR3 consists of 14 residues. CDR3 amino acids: CASSQARGYSPLHF. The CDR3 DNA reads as TGTGCCAGCAGCCAAGCCAGGGGTTATTCACCCCTCCACTTT. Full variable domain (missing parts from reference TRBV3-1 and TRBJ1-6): DTAVSQTPKYLVTQMGNDKSIKCEQNLGHDTMYWYKQDSKKFLKIMFSYNNKELIINETVPNRFSPKSPDKAHLNLHINSLELGDSAVYFCASSQARGYSPLHFGNGTRLTVT.

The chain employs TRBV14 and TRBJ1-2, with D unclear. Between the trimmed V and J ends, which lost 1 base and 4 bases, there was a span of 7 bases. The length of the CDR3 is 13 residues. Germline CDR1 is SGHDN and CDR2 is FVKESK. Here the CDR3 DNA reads TGTGCCAGCAGCCAAGTACCAGGCTATGGCTACACCTTC. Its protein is CASSQVPGYGYTF.

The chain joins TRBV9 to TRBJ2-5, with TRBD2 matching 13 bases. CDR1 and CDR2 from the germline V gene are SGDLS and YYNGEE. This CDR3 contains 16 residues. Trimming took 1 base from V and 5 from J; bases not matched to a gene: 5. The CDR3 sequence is CASSVRLAGGDETQYF. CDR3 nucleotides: TGTGCCAGCAGCGTAAGACTAGCGGGAGGAGATGAGACCCAGTACTTC.

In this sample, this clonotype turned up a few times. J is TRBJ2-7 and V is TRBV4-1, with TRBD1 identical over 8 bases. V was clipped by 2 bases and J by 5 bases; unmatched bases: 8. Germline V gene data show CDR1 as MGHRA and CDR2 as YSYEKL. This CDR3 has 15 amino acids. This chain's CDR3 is CASSQPGQGIHEQYF. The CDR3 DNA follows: TGCGCCAGCAGCCAACCAGGACAGGGCATTCACGAGCAGTACTTC.

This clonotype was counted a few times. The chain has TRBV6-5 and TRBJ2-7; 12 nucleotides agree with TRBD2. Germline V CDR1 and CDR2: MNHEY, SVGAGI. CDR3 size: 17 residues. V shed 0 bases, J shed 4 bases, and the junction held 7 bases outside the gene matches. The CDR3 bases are TGTGCCAGCAGTTACTCGAGTCTAGCGGGAGGGCATTACGAGCAGTACTTC. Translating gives CASSYSSLAGGHYEQYF.

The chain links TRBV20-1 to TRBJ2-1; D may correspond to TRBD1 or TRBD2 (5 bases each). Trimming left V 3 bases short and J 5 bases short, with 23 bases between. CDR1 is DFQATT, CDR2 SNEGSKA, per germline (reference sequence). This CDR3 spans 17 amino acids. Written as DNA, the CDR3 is TGCAGTGCTAGGGGGGTTATTATCACCCCAACTAACAATGAGCAGTTCTTC. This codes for CSARGVIITPTNNEQFF.

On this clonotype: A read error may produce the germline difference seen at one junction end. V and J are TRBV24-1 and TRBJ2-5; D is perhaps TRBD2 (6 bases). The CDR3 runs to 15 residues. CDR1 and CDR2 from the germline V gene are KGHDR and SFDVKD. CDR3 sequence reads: CTTSDTGDGRETQYF. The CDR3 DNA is TGTACCACCAGTGATACGGGAGATGGCCGGGAGACCCAGTACTTC.

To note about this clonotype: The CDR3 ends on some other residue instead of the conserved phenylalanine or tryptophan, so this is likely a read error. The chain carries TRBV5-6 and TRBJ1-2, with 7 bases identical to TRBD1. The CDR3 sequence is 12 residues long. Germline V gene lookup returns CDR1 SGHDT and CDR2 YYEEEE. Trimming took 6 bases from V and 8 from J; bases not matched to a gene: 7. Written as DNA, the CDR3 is TGTGCCAGCAACTCCGACAGGGTCGGCTACACCGTC. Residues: CASNSDRVGYTV.

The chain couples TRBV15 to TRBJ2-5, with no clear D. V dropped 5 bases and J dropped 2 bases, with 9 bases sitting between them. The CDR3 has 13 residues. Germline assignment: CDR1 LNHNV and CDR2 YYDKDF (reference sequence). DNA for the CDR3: TGTGCCACCAGCTCTGGATTTCAAGAGACCCAGTACTTC. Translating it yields CATSSGFQETQYF.

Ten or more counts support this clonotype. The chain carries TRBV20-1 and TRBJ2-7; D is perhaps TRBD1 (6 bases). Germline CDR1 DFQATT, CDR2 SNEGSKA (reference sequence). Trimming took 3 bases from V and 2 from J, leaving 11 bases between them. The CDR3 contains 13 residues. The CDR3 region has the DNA TGCAGTGCTAGGCCCCGGACAGCCTACGAGCAGTACTTC. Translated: CSARPRTAYEQYF.

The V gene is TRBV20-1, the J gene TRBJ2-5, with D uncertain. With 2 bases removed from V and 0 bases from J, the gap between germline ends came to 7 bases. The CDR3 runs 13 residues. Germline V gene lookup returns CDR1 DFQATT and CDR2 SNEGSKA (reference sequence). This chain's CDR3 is CSARYSNQETQYF. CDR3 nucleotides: TGCAGTGCTAGATACAGTAACCAAGAGACCCAGTACTTC.